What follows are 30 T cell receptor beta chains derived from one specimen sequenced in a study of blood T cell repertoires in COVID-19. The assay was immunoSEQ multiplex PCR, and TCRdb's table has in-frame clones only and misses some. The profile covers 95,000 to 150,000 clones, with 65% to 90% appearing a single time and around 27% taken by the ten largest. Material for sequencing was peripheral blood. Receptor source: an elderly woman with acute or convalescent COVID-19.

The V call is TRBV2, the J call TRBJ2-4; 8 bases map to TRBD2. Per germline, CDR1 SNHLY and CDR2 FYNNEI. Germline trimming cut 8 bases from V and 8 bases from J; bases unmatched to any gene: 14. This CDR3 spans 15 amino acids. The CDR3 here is CASQAAGGVRDIQYF. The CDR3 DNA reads TGTGCCAGCCAGGCGGCGGGGGGAGTTCGTGACATTCAGTACTTC.

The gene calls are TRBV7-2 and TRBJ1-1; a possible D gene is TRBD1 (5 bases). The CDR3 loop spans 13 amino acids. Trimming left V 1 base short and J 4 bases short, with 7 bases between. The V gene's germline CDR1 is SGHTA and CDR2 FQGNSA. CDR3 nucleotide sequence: TGTGCCAGCAGCTTAGTTGGGGCCACTGAAGCTTTCTTT. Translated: CASSLVGATEAFF.

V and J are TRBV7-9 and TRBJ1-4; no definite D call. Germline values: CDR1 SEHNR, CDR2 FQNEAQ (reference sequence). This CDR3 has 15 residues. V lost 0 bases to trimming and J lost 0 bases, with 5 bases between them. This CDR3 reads CASSLAYATNEKLFF. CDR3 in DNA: TGTGCCAGCAGCTTAGCCTATGCAACTAATGAAAAACTGTTTTTT.

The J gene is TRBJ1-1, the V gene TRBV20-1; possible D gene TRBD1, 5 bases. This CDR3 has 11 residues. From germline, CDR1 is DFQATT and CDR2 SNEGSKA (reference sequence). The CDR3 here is CRTDRNTEAFF. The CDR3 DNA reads TGCAGAACCGACAGAAACACTGAAGCTTTCTTT.

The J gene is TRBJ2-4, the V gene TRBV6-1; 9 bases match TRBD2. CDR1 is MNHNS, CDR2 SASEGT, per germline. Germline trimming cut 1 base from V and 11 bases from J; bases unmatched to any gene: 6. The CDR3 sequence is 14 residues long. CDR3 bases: TGTGCCAGCAGTGAAGATCTAGCGGGGAGGGTTCAGTACTTC. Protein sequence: CASSEDLAGRVQYF.

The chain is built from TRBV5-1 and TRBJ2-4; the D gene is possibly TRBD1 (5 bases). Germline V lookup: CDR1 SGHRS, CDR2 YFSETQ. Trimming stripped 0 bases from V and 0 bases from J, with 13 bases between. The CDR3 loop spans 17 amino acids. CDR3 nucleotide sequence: TGCGCCAGCAGCTTGGGTACAGGAGTGTTAGCCAAAAACATTCAGTACTTC. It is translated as CASSLGTGVLAKNIQYF.

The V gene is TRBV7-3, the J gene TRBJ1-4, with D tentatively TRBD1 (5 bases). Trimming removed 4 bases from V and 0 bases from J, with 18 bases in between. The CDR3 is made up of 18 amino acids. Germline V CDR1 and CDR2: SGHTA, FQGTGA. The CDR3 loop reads CASSSPLRQTATNEKLFF. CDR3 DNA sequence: TGTGCCAGCAGCTCCCCCCTCCGACAGACTGCAACTAATGAAAAACTGTTTTTT.

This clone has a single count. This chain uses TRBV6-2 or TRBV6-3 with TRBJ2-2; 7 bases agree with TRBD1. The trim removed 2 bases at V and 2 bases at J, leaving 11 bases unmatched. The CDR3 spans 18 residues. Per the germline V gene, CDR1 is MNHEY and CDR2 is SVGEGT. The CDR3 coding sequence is TGTGCCAGCAGTTACGAACGGGGTGGGACAGACAACACCGGGGAGCTGTTTTTT. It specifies CASSYERGGTDNTGELFF.

CDR3 protein: CSASPTDGLHYGYTF. In nucleotides, the CDR3 is TGCAGTGCTAGTCCGACAGATGGGTTACACTATGGCTACACCTTC. This chain joins TRBV20-1 and TRBJ1-2, with TRBD1 as a possible D gene (5 bases). This CDR3 region has 15 residues. The germline V gene encodes CDR1 DFQATT and CDR2 SNEGSKA (reference sequence). With 3 bases removed from V and 3 bases from J, the gap between germline ends came to 17 bases.

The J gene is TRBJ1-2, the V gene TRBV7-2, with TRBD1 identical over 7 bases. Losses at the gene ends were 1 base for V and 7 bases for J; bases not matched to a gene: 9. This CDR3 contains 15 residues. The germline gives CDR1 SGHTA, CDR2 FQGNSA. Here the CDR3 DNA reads TGTGCCAGCAGCTTAGGAGGGACAGTCATTAGTGGCTACACCTTC. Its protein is CASSLGGTVISGYTF.

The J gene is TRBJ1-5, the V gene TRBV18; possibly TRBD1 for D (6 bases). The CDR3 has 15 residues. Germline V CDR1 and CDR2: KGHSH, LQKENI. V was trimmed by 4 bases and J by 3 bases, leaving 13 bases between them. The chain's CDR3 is CASSQAQGNNQPQHF. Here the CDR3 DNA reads TGTGCCAGCTCACAAGCGCAGGGGAACAATCAGCCCCAGCATTTT. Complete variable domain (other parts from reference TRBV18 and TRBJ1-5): NAGVMQNPRHLVRRRGQEARLRCSPMKGHSHVYWYRQLPEEGLKFMVYLQKENIIDESGMPKERFSAEFPKEGPSILRIQQVVRGDSAAYFCASSQAQGNNQPQHFGDGTRLSIL.

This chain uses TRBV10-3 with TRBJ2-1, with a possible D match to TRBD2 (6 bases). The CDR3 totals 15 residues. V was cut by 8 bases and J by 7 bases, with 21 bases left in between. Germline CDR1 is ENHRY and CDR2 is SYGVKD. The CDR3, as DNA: TGTGCCATCTCCCTGCGCGGGGTCGGGGCGAATGAGCAGTTCTTC. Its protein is CAISLRGVGANEQFF.

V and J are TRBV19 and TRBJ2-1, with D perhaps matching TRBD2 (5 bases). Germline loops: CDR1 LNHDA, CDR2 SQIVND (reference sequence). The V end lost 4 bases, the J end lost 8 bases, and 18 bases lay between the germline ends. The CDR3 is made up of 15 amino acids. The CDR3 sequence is CASSTQWTGVYEQFF. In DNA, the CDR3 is TGTGCCAGTAGTACCCAGTGGACCGGGGTCTATGAGCAGTTCTTC.

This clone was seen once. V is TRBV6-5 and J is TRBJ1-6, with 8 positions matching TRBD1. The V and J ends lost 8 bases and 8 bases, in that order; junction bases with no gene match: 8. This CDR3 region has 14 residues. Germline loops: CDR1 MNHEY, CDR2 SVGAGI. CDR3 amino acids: CASGDRQDHSPLHF. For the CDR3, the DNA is TGTGCCAGCGGGGACAGGCAGGATCATTCACCCCTCCACTTT.

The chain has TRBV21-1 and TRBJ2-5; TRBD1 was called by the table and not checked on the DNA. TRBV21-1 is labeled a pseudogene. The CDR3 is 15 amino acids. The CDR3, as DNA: TGTGCCAGCAGCAAAGTGGGGGCAGTTAAAGAGACCCAGTACTTC. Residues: CASSKVGAVKETQYF.

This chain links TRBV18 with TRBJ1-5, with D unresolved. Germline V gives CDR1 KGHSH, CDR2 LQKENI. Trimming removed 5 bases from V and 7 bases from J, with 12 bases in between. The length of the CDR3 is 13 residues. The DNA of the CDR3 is TGTGCCAGCTCATCGTCGGAGCCGCAGCCCCAGCATTTT. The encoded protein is CASSSSEPQPQHF.

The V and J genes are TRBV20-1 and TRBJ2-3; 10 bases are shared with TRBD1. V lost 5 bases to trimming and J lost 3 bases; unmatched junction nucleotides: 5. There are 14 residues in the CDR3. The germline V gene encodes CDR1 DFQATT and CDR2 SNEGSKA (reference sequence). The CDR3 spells CSAGDRGRTDTQYF. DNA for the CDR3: TGCAGTGCTGGTGACAGGGGGCGTACAGATACGCAGTATTTT.

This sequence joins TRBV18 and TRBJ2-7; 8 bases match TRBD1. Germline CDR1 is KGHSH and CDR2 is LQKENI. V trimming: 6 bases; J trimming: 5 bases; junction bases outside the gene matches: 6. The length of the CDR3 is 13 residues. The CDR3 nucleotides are TGTGCCAGCTCCCGGACAGGGAGCGACGAGCAGTACGTC. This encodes CASSRTGSDEQYV.

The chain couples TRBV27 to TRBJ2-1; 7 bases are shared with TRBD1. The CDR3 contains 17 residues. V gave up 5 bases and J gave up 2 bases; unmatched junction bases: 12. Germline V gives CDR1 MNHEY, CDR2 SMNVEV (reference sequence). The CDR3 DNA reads TGTGCCAGCAGTACGTGGGCTAGGACAGGTACCTACAATGAGCAGTTCTTC. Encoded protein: CASSTWARTGTYNEQFF.

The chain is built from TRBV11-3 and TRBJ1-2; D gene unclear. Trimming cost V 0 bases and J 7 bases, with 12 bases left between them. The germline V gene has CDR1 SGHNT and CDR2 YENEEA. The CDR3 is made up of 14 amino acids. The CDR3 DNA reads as TGTGCCAGCAGCTTAGATCGTGGCCCATGTGGCTACACCTTC. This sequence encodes CASSLDRGPCGYTF.

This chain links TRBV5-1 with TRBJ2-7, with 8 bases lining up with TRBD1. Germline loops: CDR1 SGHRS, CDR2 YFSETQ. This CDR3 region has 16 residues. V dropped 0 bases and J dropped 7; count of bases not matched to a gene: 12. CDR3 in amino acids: CASSLVAAGGMDEQYF. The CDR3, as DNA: TGCGCCAGCAGCTTGGTGGCGGCAGGGGGCATGGATGAGCAGTACTTC.

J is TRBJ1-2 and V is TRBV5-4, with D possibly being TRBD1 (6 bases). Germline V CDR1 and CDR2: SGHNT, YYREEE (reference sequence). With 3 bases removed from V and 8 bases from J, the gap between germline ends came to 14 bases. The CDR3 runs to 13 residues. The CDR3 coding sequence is TGTGCCAGCAGCTCCGTAGGGGGTGAAGGCTACACCTTC. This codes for CASSSVGGEGYTF.

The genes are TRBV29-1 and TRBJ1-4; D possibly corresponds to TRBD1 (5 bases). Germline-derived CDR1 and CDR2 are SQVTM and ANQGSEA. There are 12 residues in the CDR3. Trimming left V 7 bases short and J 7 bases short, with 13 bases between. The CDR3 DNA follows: TGCAGCGGGGGCTTGGCATCTGAAAAACTGTTTTTT. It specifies CSGGLASEKLFF.

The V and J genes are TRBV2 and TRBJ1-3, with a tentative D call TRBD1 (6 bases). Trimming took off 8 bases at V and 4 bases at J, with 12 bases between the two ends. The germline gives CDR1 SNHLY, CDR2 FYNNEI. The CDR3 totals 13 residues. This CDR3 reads CASGQSVGNTIYF. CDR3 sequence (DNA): TGTGCCAGCGGACAGTCCGTGGGAAACACCATATATTTT.

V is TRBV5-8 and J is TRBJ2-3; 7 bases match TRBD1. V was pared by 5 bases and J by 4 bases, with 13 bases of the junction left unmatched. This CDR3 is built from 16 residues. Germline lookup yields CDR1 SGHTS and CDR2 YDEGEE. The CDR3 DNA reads TGTGCCAGCAGGCAAGGGGGCACAGGGTTTCCAGATACGCAGTATTTT. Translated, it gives CASRQGGTGFPDTQYF.

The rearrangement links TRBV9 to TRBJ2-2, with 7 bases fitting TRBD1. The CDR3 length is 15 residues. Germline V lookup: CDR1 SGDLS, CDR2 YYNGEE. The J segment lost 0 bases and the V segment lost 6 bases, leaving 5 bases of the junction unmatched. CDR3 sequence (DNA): TGTGCCAGCACTCCTGGGACAGCGAACACCGGGGAGCTGTTTTTT. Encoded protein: CASTPGTANTGELFF.

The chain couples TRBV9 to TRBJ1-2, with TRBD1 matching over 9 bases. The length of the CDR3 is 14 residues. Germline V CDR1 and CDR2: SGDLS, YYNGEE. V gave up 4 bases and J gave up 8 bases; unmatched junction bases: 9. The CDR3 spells CASSKGQGNRGYTF. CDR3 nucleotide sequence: TGTGCCAGCAGCAAGGGACAGGGTAATCGGGGCTACACCTTC.

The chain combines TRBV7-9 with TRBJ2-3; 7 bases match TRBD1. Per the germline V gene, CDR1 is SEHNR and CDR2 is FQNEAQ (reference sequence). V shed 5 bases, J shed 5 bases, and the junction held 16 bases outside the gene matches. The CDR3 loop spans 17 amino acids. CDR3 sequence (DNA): TGTGCCAGCAGCCCAAACCCGGGAAACAGGGGAGAAGATACGCAGTATTTT. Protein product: CASSPNPGNRGEDTQYF. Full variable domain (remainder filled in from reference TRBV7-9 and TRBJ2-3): DTGVSQNPRHKITKRGQNVTFRCDPISEHNRLYWYRQTLGQGPEFLTYFQNEAQLEKSRLLSDRFSAERPKGSFSTLEIQRTEQGDSAMYLCASSPNPGNRGEDTQYFGPGTRLTVL.

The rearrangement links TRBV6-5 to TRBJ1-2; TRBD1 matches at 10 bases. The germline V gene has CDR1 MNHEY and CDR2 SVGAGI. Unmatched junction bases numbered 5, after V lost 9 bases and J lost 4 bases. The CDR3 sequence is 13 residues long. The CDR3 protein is CASRQGASYGYTF. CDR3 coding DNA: TGTGCCAGTCGACAGGGGGCAAGCTATGGCTACACCTTC.

The CDR3 DNA reads as TGTGCCAGCAGTCCCGGGACAGGGGTCTCCTACGAGCAGTACGTC. Amino acid sequence: CASSPGTGVSYEQYV. This sequence joins TRBV6-6 and TRBJ2-7; 10 nucleotides align to TRBD1. The CDR3 contains 15 residues. Germline V lookup: CDR1 MNHNY, CDR2 SVGAGI (reference sequence). After removal of 5 bases from V and 0 bases from J, the junction contained 4 bases not matched to a gene.